The 4 T cell receptor beta chains below all came from one sample that was sequenced in a study of Graves' ophthalmopathy and Graves' hyperthyroidism (dated by TCRdb to the late 2010s). The sequencer listed for this sample is Illumina HiSeq 2000. For repertoire sequencing, the TCR beta CDR3 regions were amplified from RNA transcripts. The first round was an RT-PCR using HTBI primers with the Qiagen OneStep RT-PCR kit, and this first round was followed by a second-round multiplex PCR, then size selection and purification. TCRdb took the public reads, trimmed them with fastp at Q25, ran MiXCR for clone calling and kept in-frame beta chains. Every distinct CDR3 protein forms one entry, paired with its most common genes and DNA. In this sample the table shows approximately 700,000 distinct CDR3 sequences, about two fifths of which occur a single time. The ten largest make up around 3% of the sample. Sequenced: peripheral blood. Source of these receptors: an adult man with Graves' ophthalmopathy.

The chain uses TRBV10-3 and TRBJ1-5; D unresolved. Germline CDR1 reads ENHRY; CDR2 reads SYGVKD. CDR3 length: 12 amino acids. The ends were cut back, 2 bases at V and 7 bases at J, with 6 bases in the middle. The DNA for the CDR3 is TGTGCCATCAGTGAGCCGGGACAGCCCCAGCATTTT. Its translation is CAISEPGQPQHF.

This chain links TRBV25-1 with TRBJ1-1; D is uncertain. The CDR3 sequence is 17 residues long. Trimming removed 0 bases at V and 1 base at J, with 15 bases between. CDR1 is MGHDK, CDR2 SYGVNS, per germline. The CDR3 region has the DNA TGTGCCAGCAGTGAATACGGCAGCTTGAGCAGGAACACTGAAGCTTTCTTT. Amino acid sequence: CASSEYGSLSRNTEAFF.

In the case of this clonotype: A read error may explain this, as a much larger clone is one base away. The chain combines TRBV20-1 with TRBJ2-7; D perhaps matches TRBD1 (6 bases). The CDR3 totals 12 residues. Germline assignment: CDR1 DFQATT and CDR2 SNEGSKA (reference sequence). V lost 4 bases, J lost 4 bases, and 11 bases lay in between. Here the CDR3 reads CSAKEQGYEQYF. The CDR3 DNA reads as TGCAGTGCTAAGGAACAGGGATACGAGCAGTACTTC.

Note on this clonotype: One junction end does not reproduce the germline sequence, and a read error may be involved. This sequence joins TRBV2 and TRBJ1-1, with a weak D call TRBD1 (6 bases). The CDR3 is made up of 13 amino acids. In germline, CDR1 is SNHLY, CDR2 FYNNEI. The CDR3 DNA is TGTACCAGTGCGGGGGGCACCAACACTGAAGCTTTCTTT. Translating it yields CTSAGGTNTEAFF.